The 11 T cell receptor beta chains listed next were all sequenced from one sample in a study of regulatory T cells in long-lasting Graves disease (dated by TCRdb to the early 2020s). Library creation used multiplex PCR. The sample was run on an Illumina HiSeq 4000. TCR beta libraries were built with iRepertoire HTBI primers and Arm-PCR amplification of CDR3 regions. TCRdb reran the public reads through fastp at Q25 and MiXCR, keeping productive beta chains. Rows are combined by CDR3 protein, so each entry shows the most common genes and DNA. Within this sample are fewer than 400,000 distinct CDR3 sequences, with less than 25% of them counted one time only. The ten largest clones capture 20% of the sample. The time point label here, explained by the study, means: persistent/refractory GD, antithyroid drugs over 5 years with positive TRAb. For both TCR sequencing and RNA sequencing, RNA was extracted from PBMCs using TRIzol.

This specimen was peripheral blood mononuclear cells (PBMCs), taken when the disease was refractory, from a patient treated with antithyroid drugs. Every receptor here comes from a female donor with Graves disease.

The chain joins TRBV9 to TRBJ2-2, with 9 bases lining up with TRBD2. V trimming: 4 bases; J trimming: 7 bases; junction bases outside the gene matches: 11. This CDR3 contains 16 residues. The germline gives CDR1 SGDLS, CDR2 YYNGEE. The DNA of the CDR3 is TGTGCCAGCAGCCCCTTAACGATAGCGGGAGTCGGGGAGCTGTTTTTT. Protein product: CASSPLTIAGVGELFF.

This clonotype showed up many times. It may be a read error: a sequence one base away is much more abundant. The V gene is TRBV2, the J gene TRBJ1-4, with 7 bases identical to TRBD1. Germline CDR1 SNHLY, CDR2 FYNNEI. V was pared by 6 bases and J by 9 bases, with 10 bases of the junction left unmatched. This CDR3 is built from 14 residues. The CDR3 protein is CASSRGGTIKKLFF. DNA for the CDR3: TGTGCCAGCAGCAGGGGGGGAACGATCAAAAAACTGTTTTTT.

This clonotype has a handful of counts. The gene calls are TRBV4-2 and TRBJ1-1, with D possibly being TRBD1 (6 bases). Trimming removed 3 bases from V and 3 bases from J, with 14 bases in between. Germline assignment: CDR1 LGHNA and CDR2 YNFKEQ. The CDR3 contains 15 residues. DNA for the CDR3: TGTGCCAGCAGCCAGGACACAGGGATCGACACTGAAGCTTTCTTT. Its translation is CASSQDTGIDTEAFF.

This clonotype was detected many times. This rearrangement joins TRBV30 to TRBJ1-1, with unresolved D. Trimming removed 4 bases from V and 1 base from J, with 10 bases in between. Per germline, CDR1 GTSNPN and CDR2 SVGIG (reference sequence). The CDR3 is made up of 13 amino acids. Here the CDR3 reads CAWKSHRNTEAFF. The CDR3 nucleotides are TGTGCCTGGAAGAGTCATAGGAACACTGAAGCTTTCTTT.

The chain uses TRBV7-2 and TRBJ2-7; possible D gene TRBD2, 6 bases. V shed 4 bases and J shed 2 bases, with 15 bases lying between them. CDR1 and CDR2 from the germline V gene are SGHTA and FQGNSA. The CDR3 has 15 amino acids. The DNA for the CDR3 is TGTGCCAGCAGCTGGTTTCGCGGAGGGGCCTACGAGCAGTACTTC. The encoded protein is CASSWFRGGAYEQYF.

This clonotype was recorded at least ten times. This chain connects TRBV7-2 to TRBJ2-5, with D unclear. The CDR3 is 14 amino acids. Trimming cost V 1 base and J 2 bases, with 8 bases left between them. Germline CDR1 and CDR2: SGHTA and FQGNSA. The CDR3 spells CASSLGAEQETQYF. CDR3 DNA sequence: TGTGCCAGCAGCTTAGGGGCGGAACAAGAGACCCAGTACTTC.

This clonotype has a handful of counts. This chain's CDR3 is CASKKTGGVPNYGYTF. The CDR3 region has the DNA TGTGCCAGCAAAAAAACAGGGGGCGTCCCTAACTATGGCTACACCTTC. V is TRBV28 and J is TRBJ1-2; the match to TRBD1 covers 9 bases. The CDR3 covers 16 residues. V lost 7 bases, J lost 0 bases, and 9 bases stayed unmatched. Germline V lookup: CDR1 MDHEN, CDR2 SYDVKM.

Of note for this clonotype: A far more abundant clone sits one base away, making this likely a read error. In this CDR3 the conserved last residue, phenylalanine or tryptophan, is missing, so a read error is likely. Written as DNA, the CDR3 is TGTGCCAGCAGCCCCTATAGGGGTGAGGCTGAAGCTTTCCTT. Residues: CASSPYRGEAEAFL. The chain links TRBV12-3 or TRBV12-4 to TRBJ1-1; D might be TRBD1 (5 bases). The ends were cut back, 6 bases at V and 6 bases at J, with 17 bases in the middle. This CDR3 has 14 residues.

The chain has TRBV18 and TRBJ1-1; D remains ambiguous. This CDR3 comprises 14 residues. V was shortened by 0 bases and J by 4 bases, with 9 bases between the two germline ends. Per the germline V gene, CDR1 is KGHSH and CDR2 is LQKENI. The CDR3 protein is CASSPPGGSTEAFF. CDR3 DNA sequence: TGTGCCAGCTCACCACCGGGAGGGAGCACTGAAGCTTTCTTT.

CDR3 amino acids: CASTDTGHGDGYTF. Here the CDR3 DNA reads TGTGCCAGTACCGACACGGGACACGGAGATGGCTACACCTTC. The rearrangement links TRBV19 to TRBJ1-2; a possible D gene is TRBD1 (6 bases). The CDR3 is 14 residues long. V dropped 7 bases and J dropped 6 bases, with 18 bases sitting between them. CDR1 is LNHDA, CDR2 SQIVND, per germline (reference sequence).

The chain employs TRBV20-1 and TRBJ1-1; 7 bases fit TRBD1. CDR1 is DFQATT and CDR2 is SNEGSKA in the germline V gene (reference sequence). The CDR3 contains 11 residues. The DNA for the CDR3 is TGCGGATACAGGGGTGAGACTGAAGCTTTCTTT. Amino acid sequence: CGYRGETEAFF.